This T cell receptor beta chain originates from a study of blood T cell repertoires in COVID-19. Germline V gene lookup returns CDR1 KGHSH and CDR2 LQKENI. V was pared by 6 bases and J by 1 base, with 15 bases of the junction left unmatched. The CDR3 extends over 18 amino acids. This clone came up once. The method was immunoSEQ multiplex PCR; TCRdb's version includes in-frame clones alone and lacks a portion of them. This sample yields about 260,000 clones, of which roughly 88% are seen a single time; 0.7% belongs to the top ten. Sequencing input: peripheral blood. This chain uses TRBV18 with TRBJ2-1; 7 bases are shared with TRBD1. This TCR derives from a human donor in a cohort sampled during active COVID-19. The CDR3 reads CASSLTRQGSRSYNEQFF. CDR3 DNA: TGTGCCAGCTCGCTGACTCGACAGGGTTCGAGGTCCTACAATGAGCAGTTCTTC.